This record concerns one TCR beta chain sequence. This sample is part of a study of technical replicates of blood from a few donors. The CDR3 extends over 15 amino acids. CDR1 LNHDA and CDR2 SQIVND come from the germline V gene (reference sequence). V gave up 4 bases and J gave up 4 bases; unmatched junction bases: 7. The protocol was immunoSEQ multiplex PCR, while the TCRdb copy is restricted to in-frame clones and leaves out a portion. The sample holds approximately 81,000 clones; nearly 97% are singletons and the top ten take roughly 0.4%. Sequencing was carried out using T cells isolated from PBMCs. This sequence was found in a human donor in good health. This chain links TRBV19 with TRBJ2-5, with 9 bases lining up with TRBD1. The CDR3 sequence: CASSSRDRVLETQYF. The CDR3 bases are TGTGCCAGTAGTAGCCGGGACAGGGTTTTAGAGACCCAGTACTTC.